This T cell receptor beta chain was identified during a study of T cell repertoires in cytomegalovirus infection. The CDR3 runs 16 residues. J was trimmed by 6 bases and V by 1 base; bases with no gene match: 9. Germline V gene sequence: CDR1 SGHVS, CDR2 FNYEAQ. TCRdb itself ran the reads through MiXCR, one entry per CDR3 protein. The sample lists fewer than 900,000 distinct CDR3 sequences, almost 30% occurring once. This clonotype was detected only a few times. What it recognizes is unknown. This material consisted of cultured CD8+ T cells from PBMCs, taken from culture after CMV antigen stimulation. J is TRBJ1-2 and V is TRBV7-6, with 9 positions matching TRBD1. This TCR was sampled from a human donor in good health (CMV status not recorded). Some clones in this sample may be carry-over from other donors' samples. The CDR3 here is CASSLVETGGQDGYTF. CDR3 coding DNA: TGTGCCAGCAGCTTAGTCGAGACAGGGGGTCAAGATGGCTACACCTTC.